This T cell receptor (beta chain) was profiled in a study of cytomegalovirus exposure and HLA in healthy donors. General study results and limits: Cytomegalovirus-associated TCR beta chains were listed, numbering some 150. The dataset shows that most TCR sequences were rare, while some public TCRs occurred in many donors.

Worth noting for this clone: Its specificity is not known.

Those who donated were healthy bone marrow donors. Both 60 Vbeta primers and 13 Jbeta primers went into the PCR. Clones were sequenced by immunoSEQ multiplex PCR, and TCRdb holds only the in-frame ones, with some missing. This table holds some 200,000 clones, under 70% found once. The CDR3 runs 17 residues. Germline-derived CDR1 and CDR2 are SNHLY and FYNNEI. The junction had 14 bases not matched to a gene; V was cut back by 8 bases and J by 3 bases. Sequencing was carried out using PBMCs. The rearrangement uses TRBV2 and TRBJ2-2; 8 nucleotides align to TRBD1. The source of this sequence is a man aged 35 to 55 in good health and CMV-seropositive. CDR3 protein: CASCLGTGGSYTGELFF. CDR3 DNA: TGTGCCAGCTGTCTAGGAACAGGGGGGTCTTACACCGGGGAGCTGTTTTTT.